This T cell receptor beta chain was recovered during a study of T-cell reconstitution after alpha-beta-depleted transplantation in children. Study conclusions and caveats: At the one-year point after transplant, T-cell counts and TCRbeta diversity were found to come mostly from T cells that had been newly produced.

Unique molecular identifiers were incorporated during preparation of the TCRbeta library. TCRdb reprocessed the PCR reads with MiXCR, giving one entry per CDR3 protein. In the table there are about 300,000 distinct CDR3 sequences, around 7.3% of which are singletons. This CDR3 contains 14 residues. The germline CDR1 and CDR2 sequences are SGHTA and FQGTGA. V was cut by 0 bases and J by 2 bases, with 5 bases left in between. This clonotype was recorded many times. What it recognizes is unknown. The source of this sequence is a female patient younger than 10 who had a stem cell transplant for Fanconi anemia, so the T cells may come from the graft donor. This specimen consisted of peripheral blood, obtained 360 days after TCRalphabeta/CD19-depleted stem cell transplant. This chain uses TRBV7-3 with TRBJ1-3; no definite D call. The CDR3 here is CASSLTGPGNTIYF. The CDR3 DNA sequence: TGTGCCAGCAGCTTAACTGGTCCTGGAAACACCATATATTTT.